This T cell receptor beta chain was retrieved from a study of human thymus T cells. From germline, CDR1 is MNHEY and CDR2 SVGAGI. V lost 3 bases to trimming and J lost 2 bases, with 11 bases between them. The CDR3 is 14 amino acids. Sequencing used immunoSEQ multiplex PCR; TCRdb keeps in-frame clones, though not all of them. The sample has about 60,000 clones; around 94% are singletons. This sequence was found in a boy younger than two with a congenital heart defect but otherwise immunologically healthy. The chain is built from TRBV6-5 and TRBJ2-7; possible D gene TRBD2, 5 bases. The sample taken for sequencing was blood. The CDR3 reads CASSYRQTTYEQYF. For the CDR3, the DNA is TGTGCCAGCAGTTATCGGCAGACTACCTACGAGCAGTACTTC.